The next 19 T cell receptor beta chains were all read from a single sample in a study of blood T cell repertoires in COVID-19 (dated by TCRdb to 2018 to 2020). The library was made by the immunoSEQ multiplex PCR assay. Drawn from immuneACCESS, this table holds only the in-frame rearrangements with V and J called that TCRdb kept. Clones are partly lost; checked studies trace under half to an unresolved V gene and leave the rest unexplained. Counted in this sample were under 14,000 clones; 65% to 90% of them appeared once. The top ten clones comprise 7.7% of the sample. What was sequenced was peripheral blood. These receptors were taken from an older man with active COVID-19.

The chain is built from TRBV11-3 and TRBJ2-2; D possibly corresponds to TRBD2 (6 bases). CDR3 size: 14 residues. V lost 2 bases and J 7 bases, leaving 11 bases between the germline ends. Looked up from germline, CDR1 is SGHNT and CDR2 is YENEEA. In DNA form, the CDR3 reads TGTGCCAGCAGCTTAAACGGGGGAGGCGGGGAGCTGTTTTTT. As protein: CASSLNGGGGELFF.

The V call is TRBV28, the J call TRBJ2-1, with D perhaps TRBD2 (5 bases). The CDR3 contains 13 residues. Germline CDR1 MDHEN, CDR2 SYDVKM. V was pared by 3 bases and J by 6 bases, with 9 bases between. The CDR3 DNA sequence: TGTGCCAGCAGTTTCGGACTGCCCAATGAGCAGTTCTTC. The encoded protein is CASSFGLPNEQFF.

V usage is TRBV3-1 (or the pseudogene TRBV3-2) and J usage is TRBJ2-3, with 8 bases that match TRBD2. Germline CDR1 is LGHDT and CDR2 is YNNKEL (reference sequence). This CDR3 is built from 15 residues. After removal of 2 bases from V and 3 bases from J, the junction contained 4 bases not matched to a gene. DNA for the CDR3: TGTGCCAGCAGCCAACCGGGACTAGGGACAGATACGCAGTATTTT. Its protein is CASSQPGLGTDTQYF.

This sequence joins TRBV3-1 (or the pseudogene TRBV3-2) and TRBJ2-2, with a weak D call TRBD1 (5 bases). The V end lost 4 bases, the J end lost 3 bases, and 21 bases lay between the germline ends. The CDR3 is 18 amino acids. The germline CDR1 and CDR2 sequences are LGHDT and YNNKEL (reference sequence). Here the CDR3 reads CASSPRSVQGSDTGELFF. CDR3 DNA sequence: TGTGCCAGCAGCCCAAGGAGTGTTCAGGGCTCGGACACCGGGGAGCTGTTTTTT.

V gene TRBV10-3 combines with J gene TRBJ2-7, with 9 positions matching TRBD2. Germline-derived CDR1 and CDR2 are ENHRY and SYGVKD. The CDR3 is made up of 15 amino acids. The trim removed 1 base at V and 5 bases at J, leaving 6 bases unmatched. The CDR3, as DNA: TGTGCCATCAGTGAGTTTGGCGGGGGGGCGGACGAGCAGTACTTC. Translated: CAISEFGGGADEQYF.

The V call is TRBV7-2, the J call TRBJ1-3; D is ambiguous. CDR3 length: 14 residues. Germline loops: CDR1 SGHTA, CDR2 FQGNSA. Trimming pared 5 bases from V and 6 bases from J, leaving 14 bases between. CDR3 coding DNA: TGTGCCAGCAGCCTCTGGGAGGAGGTAAACACCATATATTTT. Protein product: CASSLWEEVNTIYF. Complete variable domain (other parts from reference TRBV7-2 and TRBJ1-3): GAGVSQSPSNKVTEKGKDVELRCDPISGHTALYWYRQSLGQGLEFLIYFQGNSAPDKSGLPSDRFSAERTGGSVSTLTIQRTQQEDSAVYLCASSLWEEVNTIYFGEGSWLTVV.

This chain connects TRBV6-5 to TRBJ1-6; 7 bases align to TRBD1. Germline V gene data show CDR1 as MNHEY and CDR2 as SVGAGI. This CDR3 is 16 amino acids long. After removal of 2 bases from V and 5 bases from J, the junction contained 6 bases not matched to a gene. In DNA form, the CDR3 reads TGTGCCAGCAGTTACGAGGGGGCAAGGAATAATTCACCCCTCCACTTT. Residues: CASSYEGARNNSPLHF.

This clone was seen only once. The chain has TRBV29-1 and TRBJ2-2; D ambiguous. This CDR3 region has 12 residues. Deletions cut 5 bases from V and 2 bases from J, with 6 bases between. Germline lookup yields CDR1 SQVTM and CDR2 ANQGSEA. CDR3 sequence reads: CSVLGNTGELFF. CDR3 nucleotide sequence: TGCAGCGTTCTCGGTAACACCGGGGAGCTGTTTTTT.

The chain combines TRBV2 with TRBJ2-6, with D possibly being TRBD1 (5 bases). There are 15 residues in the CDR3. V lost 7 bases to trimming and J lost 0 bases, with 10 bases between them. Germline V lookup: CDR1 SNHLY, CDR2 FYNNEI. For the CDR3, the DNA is TGTGCCAGCAAGACAGCTACCTCTGGGGCCAACGTCCTGACTTTC. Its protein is CASKTATSGANVLTF. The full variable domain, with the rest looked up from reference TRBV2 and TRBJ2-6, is EPEVTQTPSHQVTQMGQEVILRCVPISNHLYFYWYRQILGQKVEFLVSFYNNEISEKSEIFDDQFSVERPDGSNFTLKIRSTKLEDSAMYFCASKTATSGANVLTFGAGSRLTVL.

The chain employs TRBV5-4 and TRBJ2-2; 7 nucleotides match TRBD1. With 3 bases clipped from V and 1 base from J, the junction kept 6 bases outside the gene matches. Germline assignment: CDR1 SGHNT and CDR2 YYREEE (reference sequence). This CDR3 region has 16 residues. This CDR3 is CASSWTGLLNTGELFF. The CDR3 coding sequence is TGTGCCAGCAGCTGGACAGGTTTACTGAACACCGGGGAGCTGTTTTTT. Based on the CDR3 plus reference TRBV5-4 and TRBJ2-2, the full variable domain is ETGVTQSPTHLIKTRGQQVTLRCSSQSGHNTVSWYQQALGQGPQFIFQYYREEENGRGNFPPRFSGLQFPNYSSELNVNALELDDSALYLCASSWTGLLNTGELFFGEGSRLTVL.

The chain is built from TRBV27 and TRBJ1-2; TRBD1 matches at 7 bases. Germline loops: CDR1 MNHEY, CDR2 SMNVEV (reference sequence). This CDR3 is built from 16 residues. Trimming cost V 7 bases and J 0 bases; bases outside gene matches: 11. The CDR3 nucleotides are TGTGCCAGCAAATTGCTAGGGACAGCCTCTAACTATGGCTACACCTTC. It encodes CASKLLGTASNYGYTF.

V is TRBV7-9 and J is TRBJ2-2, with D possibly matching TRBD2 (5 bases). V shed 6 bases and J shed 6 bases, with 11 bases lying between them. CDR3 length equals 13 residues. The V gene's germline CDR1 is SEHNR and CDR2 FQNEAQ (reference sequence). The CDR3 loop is CASSSSGAGELFF. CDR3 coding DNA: TGTGCCAGCAGTTCGAGCGGCGCCGGGGAGCTGTTTTTT.

CDR3 bases: TGTGCCAGCAGTGAGCGGGGGGGCACAGATACGCAGTATTTT. Translation: CASSERGGTDTQYF. The chain is built from TRBV6-4 and TRBJ2-3; 8 bases fit TRBD2. Trimming removed 3 bases from V and 1 base from J; junction bases left unmatched: 0. This CDR3 is 14 amino acids long. The V gene's germline CDR1 is MRHNA and CDR2 SNTAGT.

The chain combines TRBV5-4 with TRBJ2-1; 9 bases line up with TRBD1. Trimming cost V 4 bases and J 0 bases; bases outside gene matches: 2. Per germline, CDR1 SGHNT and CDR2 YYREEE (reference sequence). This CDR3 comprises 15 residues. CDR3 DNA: TGTGCCAGCAGCCCGGACAGGGGCTCCTACAATGAGCAGTTCTTC. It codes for CASSPDRGSYNEQFF.

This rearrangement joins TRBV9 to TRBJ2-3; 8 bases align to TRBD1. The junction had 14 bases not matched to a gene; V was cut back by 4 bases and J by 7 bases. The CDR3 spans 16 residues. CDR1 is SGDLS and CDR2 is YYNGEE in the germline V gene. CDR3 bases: TGTGCCAGCAGCACACTCACCGGGACAGGCGTATATACGCAGTATTTT. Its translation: CASSTLTGTGVYTQYF.

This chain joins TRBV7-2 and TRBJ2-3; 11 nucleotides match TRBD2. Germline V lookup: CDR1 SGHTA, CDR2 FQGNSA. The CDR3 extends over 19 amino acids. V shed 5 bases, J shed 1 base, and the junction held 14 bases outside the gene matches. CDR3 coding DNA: TGTGCCAGCAGCCGTCCTTCGTTAGCGGGGGGGCAGGGCACAGATACGCAGTATTTT. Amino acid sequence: CASSRPSLAGGQGTDTQYF.

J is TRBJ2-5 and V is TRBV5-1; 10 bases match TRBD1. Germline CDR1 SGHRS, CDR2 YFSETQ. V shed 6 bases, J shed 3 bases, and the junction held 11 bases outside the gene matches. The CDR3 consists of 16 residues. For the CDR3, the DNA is TGCGCCAGCAAACCAACGACAGGGGGCTGGAAAGAGACCCAGTACTTC. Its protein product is CASKPTTGGWKETQYF.

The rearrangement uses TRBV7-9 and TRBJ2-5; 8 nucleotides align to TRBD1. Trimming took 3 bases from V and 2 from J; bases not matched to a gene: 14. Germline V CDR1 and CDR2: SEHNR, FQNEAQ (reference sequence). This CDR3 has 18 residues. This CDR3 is CASSLGRGLPTLQETQYF. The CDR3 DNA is TGTGCCAGCAGCTTGGGCAGGGGGCTTCCAACTCTGCAAGAGACCCAGTACTTC. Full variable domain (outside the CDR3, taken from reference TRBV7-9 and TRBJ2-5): DTGVSQNPRHKITKRGQNVTFRCDPISEHNRLYWYRQTLGQGPEFLTYFQNEAQLEKSRLLSDRFSAERPKGSFSTLEIQRTEQGDSAMYLCASSLGRGLPTLQETQYFGPGTRLLVL.

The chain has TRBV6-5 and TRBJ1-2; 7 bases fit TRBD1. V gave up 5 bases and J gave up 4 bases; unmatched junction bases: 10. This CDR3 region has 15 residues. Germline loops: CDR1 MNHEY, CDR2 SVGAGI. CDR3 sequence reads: CASSPETGLIYGYTF. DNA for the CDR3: TGTGCCAGCAGTCCAGAGACAGGGCTCATCTATGGCTACACCTTC.